Given below is one T cell receptor (beta chain) in context. The data stem from a study of blood T cell repertoires in COVID-19. In the study overall: Acute and convalescent COVID-19 specimens originated in the United States, Italy and Spain.

Original processing methods: Using reference gene primer amplification, nucleated cell counts were estimated. The data were produced by immunoSEQ multiplex PCR, yet TCRdb's version contains in-frame clones alone and is incomplete. The DNA gave D and trimming, while V, J and clone size come from that table. The table includes approximately 230,000 clones, about 91% detected once. CDR1 and CDR2 (germline): SGHNT, YYREEE (reference sequence). This CDR3 has 15 residues. Trimming cost V 4 bases and J 2 bases; bases outside gene matches: 7. Sequences were obtained from peripheral blood. This TCR was sampled from a man older than 75 with acute or convalescent COVID-19. This rearrangement joins TRBV5-4 to TRBJ2-7; 9 nucleotides match TRBD1. CDR3 nucleotide sequence: TGTGCCAGCAGCGGGGGACAGGGCCATGCCTACGAGCAGTACTTC. Protein sequence: CASSGGQGHAYEQYF.